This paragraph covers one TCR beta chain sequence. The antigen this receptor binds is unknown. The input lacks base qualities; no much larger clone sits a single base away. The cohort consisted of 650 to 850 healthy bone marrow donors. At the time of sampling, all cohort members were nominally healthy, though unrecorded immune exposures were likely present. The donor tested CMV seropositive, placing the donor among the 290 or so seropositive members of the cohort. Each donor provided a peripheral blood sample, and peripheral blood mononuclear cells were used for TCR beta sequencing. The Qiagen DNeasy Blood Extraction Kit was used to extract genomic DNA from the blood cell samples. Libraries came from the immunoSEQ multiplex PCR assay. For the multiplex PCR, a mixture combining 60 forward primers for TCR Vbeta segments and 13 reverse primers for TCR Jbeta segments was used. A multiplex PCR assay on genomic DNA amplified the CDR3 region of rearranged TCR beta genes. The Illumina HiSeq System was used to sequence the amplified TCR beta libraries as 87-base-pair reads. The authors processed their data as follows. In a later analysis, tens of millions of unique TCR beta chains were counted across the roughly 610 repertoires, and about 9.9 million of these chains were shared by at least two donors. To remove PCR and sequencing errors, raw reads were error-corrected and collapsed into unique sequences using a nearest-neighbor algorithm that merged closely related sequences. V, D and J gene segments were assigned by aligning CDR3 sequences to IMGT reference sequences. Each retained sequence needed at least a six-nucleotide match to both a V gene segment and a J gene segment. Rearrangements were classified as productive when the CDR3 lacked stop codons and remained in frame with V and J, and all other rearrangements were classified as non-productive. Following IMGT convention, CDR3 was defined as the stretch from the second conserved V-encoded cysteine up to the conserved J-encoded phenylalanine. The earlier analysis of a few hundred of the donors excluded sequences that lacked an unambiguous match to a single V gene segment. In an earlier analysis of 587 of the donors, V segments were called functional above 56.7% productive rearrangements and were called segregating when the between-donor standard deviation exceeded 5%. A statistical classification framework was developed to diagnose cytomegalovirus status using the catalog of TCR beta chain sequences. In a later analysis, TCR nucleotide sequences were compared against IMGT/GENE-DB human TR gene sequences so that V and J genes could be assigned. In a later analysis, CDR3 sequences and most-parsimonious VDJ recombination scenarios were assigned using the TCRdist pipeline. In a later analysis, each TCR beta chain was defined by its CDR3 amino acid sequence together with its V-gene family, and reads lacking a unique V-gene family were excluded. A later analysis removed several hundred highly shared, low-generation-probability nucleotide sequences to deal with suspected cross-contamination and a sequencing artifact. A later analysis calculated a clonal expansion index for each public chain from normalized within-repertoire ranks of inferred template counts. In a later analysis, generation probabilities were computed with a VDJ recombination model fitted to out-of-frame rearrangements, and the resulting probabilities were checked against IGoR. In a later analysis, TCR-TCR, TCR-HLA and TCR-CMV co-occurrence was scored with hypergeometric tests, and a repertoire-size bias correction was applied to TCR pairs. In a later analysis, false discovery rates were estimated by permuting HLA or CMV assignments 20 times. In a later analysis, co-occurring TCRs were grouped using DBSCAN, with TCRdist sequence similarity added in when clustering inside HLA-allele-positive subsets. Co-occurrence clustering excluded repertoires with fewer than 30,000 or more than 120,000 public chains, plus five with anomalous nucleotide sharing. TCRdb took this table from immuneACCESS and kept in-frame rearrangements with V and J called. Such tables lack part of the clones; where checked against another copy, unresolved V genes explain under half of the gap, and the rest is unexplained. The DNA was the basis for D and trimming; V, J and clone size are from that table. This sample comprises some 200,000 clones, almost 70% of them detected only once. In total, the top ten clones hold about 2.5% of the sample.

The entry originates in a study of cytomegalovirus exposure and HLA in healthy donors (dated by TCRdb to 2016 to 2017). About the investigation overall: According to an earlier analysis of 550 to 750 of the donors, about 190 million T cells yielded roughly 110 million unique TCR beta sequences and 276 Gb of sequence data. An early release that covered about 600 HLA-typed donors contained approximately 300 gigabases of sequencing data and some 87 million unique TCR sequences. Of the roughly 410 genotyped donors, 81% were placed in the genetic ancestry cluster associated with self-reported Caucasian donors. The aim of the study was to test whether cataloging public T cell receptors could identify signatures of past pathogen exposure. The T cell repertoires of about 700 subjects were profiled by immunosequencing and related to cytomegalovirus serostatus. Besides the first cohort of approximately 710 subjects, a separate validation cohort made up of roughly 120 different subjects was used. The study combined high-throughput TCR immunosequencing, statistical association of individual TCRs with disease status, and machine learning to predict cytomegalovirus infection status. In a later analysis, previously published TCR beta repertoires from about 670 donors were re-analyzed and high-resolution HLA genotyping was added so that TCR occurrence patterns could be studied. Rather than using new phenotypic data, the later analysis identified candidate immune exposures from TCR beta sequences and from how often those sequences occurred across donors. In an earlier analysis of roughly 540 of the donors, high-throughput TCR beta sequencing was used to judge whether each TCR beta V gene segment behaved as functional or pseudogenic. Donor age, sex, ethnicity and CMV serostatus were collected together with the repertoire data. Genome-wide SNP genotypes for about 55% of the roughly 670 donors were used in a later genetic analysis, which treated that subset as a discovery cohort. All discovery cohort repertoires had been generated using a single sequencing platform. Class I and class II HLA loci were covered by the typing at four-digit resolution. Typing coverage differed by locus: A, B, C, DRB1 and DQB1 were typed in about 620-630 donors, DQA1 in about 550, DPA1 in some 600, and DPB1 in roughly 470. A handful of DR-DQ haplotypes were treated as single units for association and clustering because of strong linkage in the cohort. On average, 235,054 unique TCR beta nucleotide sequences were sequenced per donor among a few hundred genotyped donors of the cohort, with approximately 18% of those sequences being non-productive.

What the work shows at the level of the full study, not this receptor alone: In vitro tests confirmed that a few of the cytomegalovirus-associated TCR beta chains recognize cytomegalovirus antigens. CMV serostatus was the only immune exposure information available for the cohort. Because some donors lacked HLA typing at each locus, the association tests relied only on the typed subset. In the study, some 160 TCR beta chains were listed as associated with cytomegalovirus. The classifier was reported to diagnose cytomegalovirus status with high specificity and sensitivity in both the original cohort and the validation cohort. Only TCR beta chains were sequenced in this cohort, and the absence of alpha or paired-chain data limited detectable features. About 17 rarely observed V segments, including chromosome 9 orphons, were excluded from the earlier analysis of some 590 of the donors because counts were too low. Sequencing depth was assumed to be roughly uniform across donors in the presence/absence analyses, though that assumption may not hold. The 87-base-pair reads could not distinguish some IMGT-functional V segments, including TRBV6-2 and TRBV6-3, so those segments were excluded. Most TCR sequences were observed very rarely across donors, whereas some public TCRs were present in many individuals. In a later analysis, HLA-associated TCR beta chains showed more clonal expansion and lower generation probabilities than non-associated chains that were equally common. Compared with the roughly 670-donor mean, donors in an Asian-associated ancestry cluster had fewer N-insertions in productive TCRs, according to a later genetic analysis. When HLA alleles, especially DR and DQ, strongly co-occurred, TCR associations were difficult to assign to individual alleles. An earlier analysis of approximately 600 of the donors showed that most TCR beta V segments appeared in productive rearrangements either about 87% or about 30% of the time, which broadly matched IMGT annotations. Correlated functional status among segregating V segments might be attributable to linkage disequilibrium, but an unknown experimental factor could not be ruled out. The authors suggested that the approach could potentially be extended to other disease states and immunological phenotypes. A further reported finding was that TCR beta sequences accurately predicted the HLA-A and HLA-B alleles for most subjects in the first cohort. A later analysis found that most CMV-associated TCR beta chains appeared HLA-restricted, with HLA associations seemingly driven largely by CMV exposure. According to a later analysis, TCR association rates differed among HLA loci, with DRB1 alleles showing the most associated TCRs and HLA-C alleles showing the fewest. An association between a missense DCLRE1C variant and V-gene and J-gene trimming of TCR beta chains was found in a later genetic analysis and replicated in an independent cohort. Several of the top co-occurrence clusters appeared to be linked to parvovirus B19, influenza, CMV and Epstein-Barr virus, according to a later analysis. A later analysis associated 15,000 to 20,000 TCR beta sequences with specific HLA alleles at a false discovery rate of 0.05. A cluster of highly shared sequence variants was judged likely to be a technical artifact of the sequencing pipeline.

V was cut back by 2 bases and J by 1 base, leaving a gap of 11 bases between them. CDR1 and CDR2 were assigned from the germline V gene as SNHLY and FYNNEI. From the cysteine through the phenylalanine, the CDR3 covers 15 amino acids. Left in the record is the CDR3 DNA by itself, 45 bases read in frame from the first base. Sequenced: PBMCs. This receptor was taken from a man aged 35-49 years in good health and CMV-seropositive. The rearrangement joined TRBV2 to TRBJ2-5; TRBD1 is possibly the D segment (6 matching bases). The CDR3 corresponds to CASSEMGAPQETQYF. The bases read TGTGCCAGCAGTGAAATGGGGGCCCCCCAAGAGACCCAGTACTTC. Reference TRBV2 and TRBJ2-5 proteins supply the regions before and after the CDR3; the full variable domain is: EPEVTQTPSHQVTQMGQEVILRCVPISNHLYFYWYRQILGQKVEFLVSFYNNEISEKSEIFDDQFSVERPDGSNFTLKIRSTKLEDSAMYFCASSEMGAPQETQYFGPGTRLLVL.